This T cell receptor (beta chain) came from a study of blood T cell repertoires in COVID-19. The wider study: The study drew acute and convalescent COVID-19 samples from the United States, Italy and Spain. PBMCs, B-cell-depleted T cells, or T cells provided the cDNA or gDNA that made up the material.

CDR3 size: 12 residues. V was pared by 1 base and J by 4 bases, with 5 bases between. Germline V CDR1 and CDR2: MDHEN, SYDVKM. Original analysis: Amplification with reference gene primers provided the estimates of nucleated cell counts. The table came from immunoSEQ multiplex PCR; TCRdb's copy has only in-frame clones and leaves some out. V, J and clone size are taken as reported in that table, and D and trimming were inferred from the DNA itself. The sample shows 150,000 to 200,000 clones, approximately 85% of them seen only once. The source material was peripheral blood. The origin of this receptor is a man in his sixties with acute or convalescent COVID-19. The chain combines TRBV28 with TRBJ2-7, with D unclear. In nucleotides, the CDR3 is TGTGCCAGCAGTTTATTCGGGTACGAGCAGTACTTC. It is translated as CASSLFGYEQYF.